What follows are 25 T cell receptor beta chains derived from one specimen sequenced in a study of blood T cell repertoires in COVID-19. Sequencing used immunoSEQ multiplex PCR; TCRdb keeps in-frame clones, though not all of them. The data contain about 280,000 clones, less than 90% of them singletons. Material: peripheral blood. The receptor source for this set is a human donor in a cohort sampled during active COVID-19.

V usage is TRBV19 and J usage is TRBJ1-1, with unresolved D. CDR3 length equals 15 residues. Trimming stripped 0 bases from V and 1 base from J, with 9 bases between. Germline CDR1 is LNHDA and CDR2 is SQIVND (reference sequence). The CDR3 protein is CASSIDRSENTEAFF. For the CDR3, the DNA is TGTGCCAGTAGTATAGATCGGAGTGAGAACACTGAAGCTTTCTTT. The complete variable domain, with remaining parts taken from reference TRBV19 and TRBJ1-1, reads DGGITQSPKYLFRKEGQNVTLSCEQNLNHDAMYWYRQDPGQGLRLIYYSQIVNDFQKGDIAEGYSVSREKKESFPLTVTSAQKNPTAFYLCASSIDRSENTEAFFGQGTRLTVV.

The V and J genes are TRBV27 and TRBJ2-2; the match to TRBD1 covers 9 bases. Germline assignment: CDR1 MNHEY and CDR2 SMNVEV (reference sequence). Trimming removed 5 bases from V and 4 bases from J; junction bases left unmatched: 5. The length of the CDR3 is 15 residues. CDR3 nucleotide sequence: TGTGCCAGCAGTCCGGGACAGGGCCCCACCGGGGAGCTGTTTTTT. This codes for CASSPGQGPTGELFF.

This clone was recorded a few times. The chain employs TRBV3-1 (or the pseudogene TRBV3-2) and TRBJ1-3, with D perhaps matching TRBD1 (6 bases). The germline V and J ends were trimmed by 4 bases and 0 bases, with 16 bases remaining between them. CDR1 LGHDT and CDR2 YNNKEL come from the germline V gene (reference sequence). CDR3 length equals 17 residues. In DNA form, the CDR3 reads TGTGCCAGCAGCCCAGTTCGTGGGGGCCACTCTGGAAACACCATATATTTT. Its translation is CASSPVRGGHSGNTIYF.

This rearrangement joins TRBV5-1 to TRBJ2-7; 14 bases fit TRBD2. After removal of 4 bases from V and 6 bases from J, the junction contained 9 bases not matched to a gene. The CDR3 has 16 amino acids. Germline V gene lookup returns CDR1 SGHRS and CDR2 YFSETQ. This chain's CDR3 is CASSLPGGLAGGEQYF. The CDR3 DNA reads as TGCGCCAGCAGCCTTCCCGGAGGACTAGCGGGAGGCGAGCAGTACTTC.

The CDR3 sequence: CASSPSGKVRTDTQYF. The CDR3 nucleotides read TGCGCCAGCAGCCCTAGCGGGAAGGTTCGCACAGATACGCAGTATTTT. The chain combines TRBV5-1 with TRBJ2-3; 9 bases line up with TRBD2. The CDR3 length is 16 residues. Germline CDR1 SGHRS, CDR2 YFSETQ. With V trimmed by 4 bases and J by 1 base, 7 bases remained unmatched.

The rearrangement joins TRBV29-1 to TRBJ1-1; 8 nucleotides agree with TRBD1. CDR1 is SQVTM, CDR2 ANQGSEA, per germline. J was trimmed by 5 bases and V by 5 bases; bases with no gene match: 4. This CDR3 comprises 12 residues. The CDR3 DNA reads TGCAGCGTTTCGACAGGGGCGACTGAAGCTTTCTTT. Its translation: CSVSTGATEAFF.

The rearrangement uses TRBV7-9 and TRBJ2-1, with no clear D. Germline loops: CDR1 SEHNR, CDR2 FQNEAQ (reference sequence). This CDR3 comprises 13 residues. The V end was cut by 1 base, the J end by 7 bases, with 8 bases between. For the CDR3, the DNA is TGTGCCAGCAGCTTAGGCAGGTTAAATGAGCAGTTCTTC. Translation: CASSLGRLNEQFF.

CDR3 region: CASSFDSSTGELFF. In DNA, the CDR3 is TGCGCCAGCAGCTTTGATAGCAGCACCGGGGAGCTGTTTTTT. The chain uses TRBV5-1 and TRBJ2-2, with D uncertain. Trimming removed 2 bases from V and 4 bases from J, with 9 bases in between. The CDR3 covers 14 residues. Per the germline V gene, CDR1 is SGHRS and CDR2 is YFSETQ. The full variable domain, in which reference TRBV5-1 and TRBJ2-2 provide the parts outside the CDR3, is KAGVTQTPRYLIKTRGQQVTLSCSPISGHRSVSWYQQTPGQGLQFLFEYFSETQRNKGNFPGRFSGRQFSNSRSEMNVSTLELGDSALYLCASSFDSSTGELFFGEGSRLTVL.

This clone has a single count. The genes are TRBV10-3 and TRBJ2-7, with 10 bases matching TRBD1. Germline V CDR1 and CDR2: ENHRY, SYGVKD. V was pared by 5 bases and J by 6 bases, with 7 bases of the junction left unmatched. The CDR3 sequence is 14 residues long. CDR3 residues: CAISSGDRGSEQYF. The DNA for the CDR3 is TGTGCCATCAGTTCCGGGGACAGGGGTTCCGAGCAGTACTTC.

The chain employs TRBV5-1 and TRBJ2-1, with a tentative D call TRBD1 (5 bases). The CDR3 is 15 residues long. Germline CDR1 SGHRS, CDR2 YFSETQ. V was shortened by 4 bases and J by 7 bases, with 18 bases between the two germline ends. CDR3 in DNA: TGCGCCAGCAGCCAGGGTAACGAGGTGACGAATGAGCAGTTCTTC. Its protein product is CASSQGNEVTNEQFF.

The chain recombines TRBV27 with TRBJ1-5; 8 nucleotides line up with TRBD1. The CDR3 runs to 14 residues. The ends lost 6 bases at V and 4 bases at J; junction bases unmatched: 5. The germline V gene has CDR1 MNHEY and CDR2 SMNVEV (reference sequence). The CDR3 loop is CASSDRGGNQPQHF. The CDR3 bases are TGTGCCAGCAGCGACAGGGGAGGGAATCAGCCCCAGCATTTT.

This sequence joins TRBV11-3 and TRBJ1-2; the D is unclear. The CDR3 covers 13 residues. V was pared by 1 base and J by 8 bases, with 11 bases between. CDR1 and CDR2 (germline): SGHNT, YENEEA. CDR3 residues: CASSLAAGEGYTF. CDR3 sequence (DNA): TGTGCCAGCAGCTTAGCTGCCGGGGAAGGCTACACCTTC.

V is TRBV25-1 and J is TRBJ2-7; possible D gene TRBD2, 7 bases. Trimming pared 2 bases from V and 0 bases from J, leaving 14 bases between. Germline V gene sequence: CDR1 MGHDK, CDR2 SYGVNS. The CDR3 contains 16 residues. CDR3 nucleotide sequence: TGTGCCAGCAGTGAAGGGGGGCTAGCGGCCTCCTACGAGCAGTACTTC. This gives the protein CASSEGGLAASYEQYF.

The V and J genes are TRBV6-5 and TRBJ1-4; D gene uncertain. The CDR3 runs 13 residues. Germline-derived CDR1 and CDR2 are MNHEY and SVGAGI. The V gene lost 7 bases and the J gene lost 5 bases, with 11 bases spanning the gap. The CDR3 DNA reads as TGTGCCAGCACCTACAACAGAAATGAAAAACTGTTTTTT. Translating it yields CASTYNRNEKLFF.

This chain links TRBV9 with TRBJ1-6; tentative D call: TRBD1 (6 bases). Trimming cost V 0 bases and J 7 bases, with 11 bases left between them. The CDR3 consists of 15 residues. Germline V lookup: CDR1 SGDLS, CDR2 YYNGEE. This CDR3 reads CASSVDQGPNSPLHF. The CDR3 region has the DNA TGTGCCAGCAGCGTAGATCAGGGGCCCAATTCACCCCTCCACTTT.

This clone was observed a few times. V and J are TRBV5-1 and TRBJ2-2; TRBD2 agrees at 8 bases. Germline V gives CDR1 SGHRS, CDR2 YFSETQ. The CDR3 spans 15 residues. The V gene end was trimmed by 1 base and the J gene end by 8 bases; junction bases not matched to a gene: 7. The CDR3 DNA reads as TGCGCCAGCAGCTTGACTCGGACTAGCACGGGGGAGCTGTTTTTT. It encodes CASSLTRTSTGELFF.

The sample holds a few counts of this clone. The rearrangement uses TRBV18 and TRBJ2-3; D is possibly TRBD1 (6 bases). Germline V lookup: CDR1 KGHSH, CDR2 LQKENI. The CDR3 extends over 16 amino acids. The germline V and J ends were trimmed by 6 bases and 0 bases, with 16 bases remaining between them. In DNA form, the CDR3 reads TGTGCCAGCTCTCCGCGGACAGTCTCTAGCACAGATACGCAGTATTTT. Amino acids: CASSPRTVSSTDTQYF.

The chain recombines TRBV10-3 with TRBJ2-6, with unresolved D. The CDR3 is made up of 15 amino acids. Trimming removed 4 bases at V and 0 bases at J, with 7 bases between. Germline V CDR1 and CDR2: ENHRY, SYGVKD. CDR3 in DNA: TGTGCCATCAGTGGAGGCAGCTCTGGGGCCAACGTCCTGACTTTC. It codes for CAISGGSSGANVLTF.

The rearrangement uses TRBV27 and TRBJ1-6, with 9 bases matching TRBD1. J lost 9 bases, V lost 5 bases, and 8 bases had no gene match. This CDR3 spans 15 amino acids. Per germline, CDR1 MNHEY and CDR2 SMNVEV (reference sequence). CDR3 region: CASSETATGGSPLHF. The CDR3, as DNA: TGTGCCAGCAGTGAAACAGCGACAGGGGGTTCACCCCTCCACTTT.

The V gene is TRBV6-5, the J gene TRBJ2-7, with D perhaps TRBD1 (5 bases). The V end was cut by 5 bases, the J end by 2 bases, with 13 bases between. Germline CDR1 is MNHEY and CDR2 is SVGAGI. CDR3 length equals 14 residues. The CDR3 DNA reads as TGTGCCAGCAGTAGCCCTCAGGGAACCTACGAGCAGTACTTC. It is translated as CASSSPQGTYEQYF.

This chain joins TRBV5-1 and TRBJ2-1; tentatively, D is TRBD1 (6 bases). Trimming removed 2 bases at V and 8 bases at J, with 11 bases between. There are 13 residues in the CDR3. Germline CDR1 is SGHRS and CDR2 is YFSETQ. The chain's CDR3 is CASSFLGADEQFF. Written as DNA, the CDR3 is TGCGCCAGCAGCTTTTTGGGGGCGGATGAGCAGTTCTTC.

The chain joins TRBV12-3 or TRBV12-4 to TRBJ1-2; 7 bases agree with TRBD1. CDR3 length: 13 residues. Losses at the gene ends were 6 bases for V and 5 bases for J; bases not matched to a gene: 6. Written as DNA, the CDR3 is TGTGCCAGCAGCCGTACAGGGGCTTATGGCTACACCTTC. Encoded protein: CASSRTGAYGYTF.

This clone came up once. The CDR3 nucleotides are TGTGCCAGCAGTCAAACGGGACACATTAACGAGCAGTACTTC. Its protein product is CASSQTGHINEQYF. The chain links TRBV25-1 to TRBJ2-7; tentative D call: TRBD1 (6 bases). Trimming cost V 5 bases and J 5 bases, with 16 bases left between them. Germline loops: CDR1 MGHDK, CDR2 SYGVNS. This CDR3 has 14 residues.

The CDR3: CASSYFGLVNEQFF. CDR3 nucleotide sequence: TGTGCCAGCAGTTACTTCGGGTTGGTCAATGAGCAGTTCTTC. This chain connects TRBV6-5 to TRBJ2-1; D call uncertain. CDR1 MNHEY and CDR2 SVGAGI come from the germline V gene. V was trimmed by 1 base and J by 6 bases, leaving 10 bases between them. This CDR3 is built from 14 residues.

This rearrangement joins TRBV19 to TRBJ2-7, with 7 nucleotides matching TRBD1. Trimming removed 4 bases from V and 3 bases from J; junction bases left unmatched: 3. This CDR3 region has 13 residues. CDR1 and CDR2 from the germline V gene are LNHDA and SQIVND (reference sequence). CDR3 coding DNA: TGTGCCAGTAGTAACGCAGGGGGCTACGAGCAGTACTTC. Amino acids: CASSNAGGYEQYF.